Presented here are 28 T cell receptor beta chains from one specimen sequenced in a study of shared T cell receptors in the human thymus. Libraries were prepared by immunoSEQ multiplex PCR; TCRdb keeps only in-frame clonotypes and omits some of them. Of about 500,000 clones in the sample, roughly 74% were seen once. This sample was shared with a second study, whose subject was human thymus T cells.

Sequencing used thymocytes. The receptors stem from a boy in the first two years of life with a congenital heart defect.

The genes are TRBV9 and TRBJ1-2, with D possibly TRBD1 on 5 matching bases. The ends were cut back, 5 bases at V and 3 bases at J, with 11 bases in the middle. In germline, CDR1 is SGDLS, CDR2 YYNGEE. The CDR3 has 13 amino acids. The CDR3 reads CASRGPAYYGYTF. CDR3 nucleotide sequence: TGTGCCAGCAGGGGGCCAGCTTACTATGGCTACACCTTC.

The chain uses TRBV5-1 and TRBJ2-3; TRBD2 matches at 15 bases. This CDR3 has 17 amino acids. Looked up from germline, CDR1 is SGHRS and CDR2 is YFSETQ. V gave up 4 bases and J gave up 2 bases; unmatched junction bases: 5. The CDR3 coding sequence is TGCGCCAGCAGCCCCGGACTAGCGGGAGGGATCACAGATACGCAGTATTTT. Its translation is CASSPGLAGGITDTQYF.

This clone was observed a single time. Written as DNA, the CDR3 is TGTGCCAGCAGTTCCACTAGCGGGAGGAGCTCCTACGAGCAGTACTTC. Translated: CASSSTSGRSSYEQYF. The chain joins TRBV6-5 to TRBJ2-7, with 12 bases identical to TRBD2. V lost 4 bases to trimming and J lost 0 bases; unmatched junction nucleotides: 4. The CDR3 consists of 16 residues. From germline, CDR1 is MNHEY and CDR2 SVGAGI.

A single count supports this clone. This chain connects TRBV27 to TRBJ2-1, with TRBD1 matching 8 bases. This CDR3 is 18 amino acids long. Trimming took 7 bases from V and 0 from J; bases not matched to a gene: 14. From germline, CDR1 is MNHEY and CDR2 SMNVEV (reference sequence). CDR3 region: CASTPRKRQGSSYNEQFF. Here the CDR3 DNA reads TGTGCCAGCACTCCCCGGAAGCGACAGGGGAGCTCCTACAATGAGCAGTTCTTC.

The chain recombines TRBV5-6 with TRBJ2-5; D is perhaps TRBD1 (7 bases). Trimming removed 3 bases from V and 4 bases from J, with 16 bases in between. Germline CDR1 and CDR2: SGHDT and YYEEEE. The CDR3 sequence is 15 residues long. For the CDR3, the DNA is TGTGCCAGCAGCTCACTCCCAGGGGGGCGAGAGACCCAGTACTTC. Translating it yields CASSSLPGGRETQYF.

The V gene is TRBV28, the J gene TRBJ2-7; D is perhaps TRBD2 (6 bases). There are 14 residues in the CDR3. Germline CDR1 MDHEN, CDR2 SYDVKM. Trimming pared 10 bases from V and 6 bases from J, leaving 22 bases between. CDR3 coding DNA: TGTGCCACCTCACCCGACGGGAGAACAGGCGAGCAGTACTTC. It translates to CATSPDGRTGEQYF.

The J gene is TRBJ2-2, the V gene TRBV14; TRBD2 aligns across 8 bases. Germline CDR1 and CDR2: SGHDN and FVKESK. This CDR3 region has 16 residues. Trimming cost V 1 base and J 4 bases; bases outside gene matches: 5. CDR3 DNA: TGTGCCAGCAGCCAAGCTCCGGGAGGGGGCACCGGGGAGCTGTTTTTT. Translated, it gives CASSQAPGGGTGELFF. The complete variable domain, with remaining parts taken from reference TRBV14 and TRBJ2-2, reads EAGVTQFPSHSVIEKGQTVTLRCDPISGHDNLYWYRRVMGKEIKFLLHFVKESKQDESGMPNNRFLAERTGGTYSTLKVQPAELEDSGVYFCASSQAPGGGTGELFFGEGSRLTVL.

This clone occurred once. V and J are TRBV2 and TRBJ2-1; TRBD2 matches at 8 bases. CDR1 is SNHLY, CDR2 FYNNEI, per germline. The CDR3 has 14 amino acids. V was pared by 0 bases and J by 7 bases, with 2 bases of the junction left unmatched. The CDR3 is CASSEAGLGNEQFF. The CDR3 DNA reads as TGTGCCAGCAGTGAAGCGGGACTAGGGAATGAGCAGTTCTTC.

The chain couples TRBV19 to TRBJ2-7; possibly TRBD1 for D (6 bases). V shed 4 bases and J shed 2 bases, with 24 bases lying between them. The germline V gene has CDR1 LNHDA and CDR2 SQIVND (reference sequence). This CDR3 spans 18 amino acids. CDR3 residues: CASSTGNGQQTPPYEQYF. In DNA, the CDR3 is TGTGCCAGTAGTACAGGAAACGGACAGCAGACGCCCCCCTACGAGCAGTACTTC.

This chain joins TRBV5-1 and TRBJ2-7; 10 bases line up with TRBD2. The V segment lost 2 bases and the J segment 3 bases; nucleotides outside the gene matches: 14. The germline V gene has CDR1 SGHRS and CDR2 YFSETQ. The CDR3 sequence is 18 residues long. Here the CDR3 DNA reads TGCGCCAGCAGCTTCGGGGTAGCGGGAGGCTCTATTGGCTACGAGCAGTACTTC. Its protein product is CASSFGVAGGSIGYEQYF.

This clone showed up just once. The genes are TRBV4-3 and TRBJ2-2, with 9 positions matching TRBD1. The CDR3 extends over 15 amino acids. Germline CDR1 and CDR2: LGHNA and YSLEER. The V segment lost 6 bases and the J segment 4 bases; nucleotides outside the gene matches: 6. CDR3 in DNA: TGCGCCAGCAGTCAGGGACAGGGACGCACCGGGGAGCTGTTTTTT. It encodes CASSQGQGRTGELFF.

CDR3 loop: CASRRAGVFYEQYF. The DNA for the CDR3 is TGTGCCAGCAGACGGGCAGGGGTCTTCTACGAGCAGTACTTC. The chain is built from TRBV28 and TRBJ2-7; possible D gene TRBD1, 6 bases. CDR1 is MDHEN, CDR2 SYDVKM, per germline. This CDR3 is built from 14 residues. V was pared by 6 bases and J by 3 bases, with 15 bases between.

The V and J genes are TRBV7-2 and TRBJ2-1, with 9 bases matching TRBD1. V trimming: 6 bases; J trimming: 2 bases; junction bases outside the gene matches: 5. The CDR3 spans 15 residues. Germline loops: CDR1 SGHTA, CDR2 FQGNSA. DNA of the CDR3: TGTGCCAGCAGTACCGGGACAGGGACCTACAATGAGCAGTTCTTC. As protein: CASSTGTGTYNEQFF.

This clone was seen a few times. The chain recombines TRBV6-5 with TRBJ2-5, with D possibly matching TRBD2 (6 bases). V lost 2 bases and J 5 bases, leaving 12 bases between the germline ends. The V gene's germline CDR1 is MNHEY and CDR2 SVGAGI. This CDR3 contains 14 residues. CDR3 residues: CASSYRSSDETQYF. Written as DNA, the CDR3 is TGTGCCAGCAGTTACCGGTCTAGCGACGAGACCCAGTACTTC.

The chain has TRBV18 and TRBJ2-3; D perhaps matches TRBD2 (6 bases). The CDR3 sequence is 16 residues long. Germline loops: CDR1 KGHSH, CDR2 LQKENI. Trimming shortened V by 3 bases and J by 0 bases, and 13 bases separated the two germline ends. CDR3 DNA sequence: TGTGCCAGCTCACCCACCGGGGCGGGAAGCACAGATACGCAGTATTTT. Protein: CASSPTGAGSTDTQYF. Together with reference TRBV18 and TRBJ2-3, the CDR3 gives the full variable domain: NAGVMQNPRHLVRRRGQEARLRCSPMKGHSHVYWYRQLPEEGLKFMVYLQKENIIDESGMPKERFSAEFPKEGPSILRIQQVVRGDSAAYFCASSPTGAGSTDTQYFGPGTRLTVL.

V gene TRBV28 combines with J gene TRBJ1-5; possible D gene TRBD1, 6 bases. Per germline, CDR1 MDHEN and CDR2 SYDVKM. The CDR3 totals 14 residues. V dropped 3 bases and J dropped 3 bases, with 9 bases sitting between them. As DNA, the CDR3 is TGTGCCAGCAGTTTTATGGGGGCCAATCAGCCCCAGCATTTT. Encoded protein: CASSFMGANQPQHF.

This clone was found once. The chain carries TRBV27 and TRBJ2-3; 8 positions match TRBD2. The ends lost 8 bases at V and 2 bases at J; junction bases unmatched: 15. The CDR3 spans 17 residues. Germline CDR1 MNHEY, CDR2 SMNVEV (reference sequence). The CDR3 nucleotides are TGTGCCAGCGCTCCCCCTTGGAGCGGGAGTATCACAGATACGCAGTATTTT. Amino acid sequence: CASAPPWSGSITDTQYF.

This clone was picked up a small number of times. The V and J genes are TRBV5-6 and TRBJ2-7, with 9 bases that match TRBD2. The germline CDR1 and CDR2 sequences are SGHDT and YYEEEE. V lost 1 base to trimming and J lost 3 bases; unmatched junction nucleotides: 5. The CDR3 spans 15 residues. CDR3 amino acids: CASSLYGTSSYEQYF. The DNA of the CDR3 is TGTGCCAGCAGCTTGTATGGGACTAGCAGCTACGAGCAGTACTTC.

The chain carries TRBV15 and TRBJ2-7; D is perhaps TRBD1 (6 bases). Trimming pared 3 bases from V and 3 bases from J, leaving 18 bases between. Germline V gene lookup returns CDR1 LNHNV and CDR2 YYDKDF (reference sequence). The CDR3 sequence is 16 residues long. This CDR3 reads CATSRGRTVGHYEQYF. CDR3 nucleotide sequence: TGTGCCACCAGCAGGGGACGGACAGTAGGCCACTACGAGCAGTACTTC. The full variable domain, its missing parts supplied by reference TRBV15 and TRBJ2-7, is DAMVIQNPRYQVTQFGKPVTLSCSQTLNHNVMYWYQQKSSQAPKLLFHYYDKDFNNEADTPDNFQSRRPNTSFCFLDIRSPGLGDTAMYLCATSRGRTVGHYEQYFGPGTRLTVT.

The rearrangement links TRBV7-2 to TRBJ2-1; 9 nucleotides line up with TRBD2. Trimming took 6 bases from V and 3 from J; bases not matched to a gene: 9. The CDR3 is 16 residues long. Germline V lookup: CDR1 SGHTA, CDR2 FQGNSA. Here the CDR3 reads CASRLLRLADYNEQFF. In nucleotides, the CDR3 is TGTGCCAGCAGATTACTTCGACTAGCGGACTACAATGAGCAGTTCTTC. Drawing the rest from reference TRBV7-2 and TRBJ2-1, the complete variable domain is GAGVSQSPSNKVTEKGKDVELRCDPISGHTALYWYRQSLGQGLEFLIYFQGNSAPDKSGLPSDRFSAERTGGSVSTLTIQRTQQEDSAVYLCASRLLRLADYNEQFFGPGTRLTVL.

This clone was seen only a few times. V and J are TRBV19 and TRBJ1-5; D possibly corresponds to TRBD1 (6 bases). The CDR3 spans 15 residues. The ends were cut back, 8 bases at V and 6 bases at J, with 20 bases in the middle. Per germline, CDR1 LNHDA and CDR2 SQIVND (reference sequence). The CDR3 DNA reads as TGTGCCAGTGCCAGACCAGGGGCCCCCGGTCAGCCCCAGCATTTT. This gives the protein CASARPGAPGQPQHF.

The J gene is TRBJ2-2, the V gene TRBV28; D is undetermined. V lost 3 bases and J 4 bases, leaving 12 bases between the germline ends. The CDR3 has 15 residues. CDR1 is MDHEN and CDR2 is SYDVKM in the germline V gene. The CDR3 spells CASSLGRRITGELFF. DNA for the CDR3: TGTGCCAGCAGTTTGGGCAGGCGTATCACCGGGGAGCTGTTTTTT.

This clone was counted between two and nine times. This chain connects TRBV14 to TRBJ2-7; 10 positions match TRBD1. This CDR3 is 15 amino acids long. The germline V gene has CDR1 SGHDN and CDR2 FVKESK. Trimming took 4 bases from V and 4 from J; bases not matched to a gene: 7. Here the CDR3 DNA reads TGTGCCAGCAGCCCGAGGGACAGGGGATGGTACGAGCAGTACTTC. Protein product: CASSPRDRGWYEQYF.

A word on this clone: At one end the junction does not follow the germline gene, possibly because of a read error. V and J are TRBV27 and TRBJ2-7; the match to TRBD2 covers 9 bases. This CDR3 has 14 amino acids. The germline V gene has CDR1 MNHEY and CDR2 SMNVEV (reference sequence). CDR3 sequence: CASHSPVFSGRGSF. For the CDR3, the DNA is TGTGCCAGCCACTCCCCCGTTTTTAGCGGGAGAGGTTCCTTC.

CDR3 in DNA: TGTGCCAGCAGCGCAGATGAGACCCAGTACTTC. This encodes CASSADETQYF. This chain joins TRBV11-1 and TRBJ2-5; D call uncertain. V was shortened by 5 bases and J by 5 bases, with 6 bases between the two germline ends. Germline V gives CDR1 SGHAT, CDR2 FQDESV (reference sequence). The CDR3 extends over 11 amino acids.

The chain links TRBV28 to TRBJ2-1, with a weak D call TRBD1 (6 bases). The V end was cut by 4 bases, the J end by 4 bases, with 14 bases between. The CDR3 is made up of 15 amino acids. Looked up from germline, CDR1 is MDHEN and CDR2 is SYDVKM. CDR3 bases: TGTGCCAGCAGTTCGGGACAAGCGGAATACAATGAGCAGTTCTTC. Translation: CASSSGQAEYNEQFF.

The chain employs TRBV6-5 and TRBJ2-7, with 10 bases that match TRBD2. This CDR3 comprises 15 residues. Germline V gene sequence: CDR1 MNHEY, CDR2 SVGAGI. V trimming: 8 bases; J trimming: 7 bases; junction bases outside the gene matches: 14. The CDR3 DNA reads as TGTGCCAGCCGGCCGAGAGCGGGAGGGTTGGGAGAGCAGTACTTC. Protein product: CASRPRAGGLGEQYF.

The chain employs TRBV2 and TRBJ2-7; D ambiguous. CDR1 SNHLY and CDR2 FYNNEI come from the germline V gene. The V and J ends lost 7 bases and 4 bases respectively, with 5 bases between them. This CDR3 region has 10 residues. The CDR3 region is CASKEYEQYF. The CDR3, as DNA: TGTGCCAGCAAGGAGTACGAGCAGTACTTC.